This TCR beta chain was identified during a study of blood T cell repertoires in COVID-19 (dated by TCRdb to 2019 to 2021). Concerning the study at large: The collaborator samples originated in the United States, Italy and Spain and spanned the acute and convalescent phases of COVID-19. The material from the prospective study consisted of cDNA or gDNA derived from T cells, B-cell-depleted T cells, or PBMCs. The samples were drawn from the first 160 participants of the ongoing ImmuneRACE study and from roughly 1,300 subjects provided by 6 global collaborators. The repertoires were released in a freely available public database intended as a resource for research on the immune response to SARS-CoV-2. Where HLA class I and class II types were available, the types were taken from metadata supplied by the sample provider, not from assay-based typing. The dataset comprised deeply sampled blood TCRbeta repertoires from subjects exposed to, actively infected with, or recovered from COVID-19. Nearly every sample came with metadata listing a de-identified subject ID, COVID-19 status, age in years and sex.

TCRbeta CDR3 regions were amplified from genomic DNA using the immunoSEQ Assay, a bias-controlled multiplex PCR. The authors' analysis ran thus. Within the assay, amplification of reference gene primers was used to estimate how many nucleated cells each sample contained. Sequence reads were collapsed and filtered to measure the absolute abundance of every unique TCRbeta CDR3 rearrangement. For each sample, productive Simpson clonality was calculated as the square root of Simpson's diversity index across productive rearrangements. Imported from immuneACCESS, the table was reduced by TCRdb to in-frame sequences with V and J called. These copies leave out some clones; in studies compared against another copy, an unresolved V gene accounts for under half, and the cause of the remainder is not known. The D gene and trimming were derived from the DNA, and the V and J assignments and clone size from that table. For this sample there are 110,000 or so clones; over 75% appear just once. The biggest ten clones account for 2% to 3% of the sample.

Results the study describes overall, beyond this receptor: Clinical and demographic metadata were provided uncurated, with the amount varying by source and participant.

Whole blood was collected in K2EDTA tubes by collaborating institutions according to the institutions' own protocols. For TCRbeta analysis, collaborator samples were shipped as frozen whole blood, as isolated PBMCs, or as DNA extracted from either sample type. Points on this clone: Its antigen target is currently unknown. Base qualities are not recorded, but no much larger clone differs from it by a single base.

The CDR1 and CDR2 encoded by the germline V gene are MNHEY and SVGAGI. The CDR3 numbers 15 residues from cysteine through phenylalanine. Only the CDR3 portion is preserved as DNA: 45 bases, with reading frame beginning at the first base. Between the V and J ends, shortened by 4 bases and 0 bases respectively, the junction contains 12 bases. Sequenced input: peripheral blood. This TCR derives from a middle-aged man with acute or convalescent COVID-19. The chain joins TRBV6-5 to TRBJ1-1; perhaps TRBD1 is the D gene, with 6 bases matching. The CDR3 region has the sequence CASSLTGHMNTEAFF. The nucleotide sequence is TGTGCCAGCAGTTTAACGGGACACATGAACACTGAAGCTTTCTTT.